This T cell receptor beta chain derives from a study of molecular identifiers for immune sequencing clone quantification (dated by TCRdb to the late 2010s). Regarding the study in general: For a replicate experiment, RNA from 20,000 or 100,000 naive CD8 T cells was divided into five aliquots, of which four were sequenced. This methods study used CD8 T cells to benchmark TCR RNA copy counting and molecular-identifier clustering-based TCR repertoire sequencing (MIDCIRS).

Libraries of naive CD8 T cells were generated from approximately 20,000 to 1,000,000 sorted cells, with 10%, 30% or 50% of the purified RNA used. On a BD FACSAria II, naive CD8 T cells were FACS-sorted as CD8+CD4-CCR7+CD45RA+ and collected into RLT Plus buffer. Detection sensitivity was tested by spiking Jurkat RNA equal to about 10 TCR copies' worth into samples containing about 20,000-1,000,000 naive CD8 T cells. CD8 T cells were enriched with RosetteSep CD8+ T Cell Enrichment Cocktail and Ficoll-Paque, followed by ACK red cell lysis. The germline V gene (reference sequence) specifies PRHDT as CDR1 and FYEKMQ as CDR2. V sheds 1 base and J sheds 5 bases, leaving 14 bases between their ends. The CDR3, cysteine through phenylalanine, is 16 amino acids long. Of all the DNA, just the CDR3 is kept, 48 bases in frame from base 1. This clonotype was seen a few times. Its antigen specificity is not known. The record has no base qualities; no much larger clone is one base away.

Broad study findings and their caveats: The naive libraries included spiked-in Jurkat TCR RNA (about 9 copies' worth), and this Jurkat TCR RNA is not part of the donor repertoire. Spiked-in Jurkat TCR RNA equal to a single cell's worth was reported to be detectable even within 1,100,000 naive CD8 T cells. When barcode sub-clustering was omitted, TCR diversity was inflated by chimeric consensus sequences, with chimeras reaching as high as 47%. Identical TCR molecules sharing a barcode could cause highly expanded clone sizes to be underestimated. In CMV-specific effector cells, over 98% of molecules were held by clones above 20 RNA copies, whereas under 1% of molecules were held by such clones in naive cells. Modeling gave roughly 3 recovered TCR RNA copies per cell versus around 10 by digital PCR, implying around 31% capture efficiency.

The method behind the library was PCR. The sequencer listed for this sample is NextSeq 500. Bulk TCR libraries were prepared as previously described, using TCR primers listed in Table S5. The Qiagen AllPrep DNA/RNA kit was used to purify total RNA. Before any analysis, reads coming from multiple sequencing runs of the same library were combined into one pool. The authors' pipeline ran thus. Reads were retained only if their TCR constant sequence matched exactly, and those retained reads were trimmed to 150 nt and grouped according to their 12-nt molecular barcodes. Reads within each barcode group were sub-clustered using a 15% Levenshtein threshold, and quality-weighted consensus sequences were constructed for each RNA molecule. Non-functional sequences were discarded, and so were lower-count sequences lying one edit away from another sequence. Based on a fit of two negative binomial distributions, barcode sub-clusters having less than 20% of the maximum read count were discarded. TCRdb reworked the public reads: Q25 trimming with fastp, MiXCR clone assembly, productive beta chains retained. Every entry covers one CDR3 protein and lists the most common genes and DNA from its rows. TCRdb, not the authors, supplied the V and J calls. The sample table holds about half a million distinct CDR3 sequences, of which roughly 24% were seen once. Roughly 0.79% of the sample comes from the top ten.

The sample was naive CD8+ T cells from blood, with Jurkat cell RNA spiked in. The meaning of the sample's cell subset or site label: FACS-sorted CD8+CD4-CCR7+CD45RA+ naive T cells. Rearrangement joined TRBV13 to TRBJ2-2, with the D gene possibly TRBD1 or TRBD2, each one fitting 5 bases. This TCR was sampled from a human donor in good health. Some libraries in this study had Jurkat cell RNA spiked in. The CDR3 amino acid sequence is: CASSLESRGETGELFF. Here is the DNA: TGTGCCAGCAGCTTAGAATCTCGAGGGGAGACCGGGGAGCTGTTTTTT. With all but the CDR3 taken from the reference TRBV13 and TRBJ2-2 genes, the full variable domain is: AAGVIQSPRHLIKEKRETATLKCYPIPRHDTVYWYQQGPGQDPQFLISFYEKMQSDKGSIPDRFSAQQFSDYHSELNMSSLELGDSALYFCASSLESRGETGELFFGEGSRLTVL.